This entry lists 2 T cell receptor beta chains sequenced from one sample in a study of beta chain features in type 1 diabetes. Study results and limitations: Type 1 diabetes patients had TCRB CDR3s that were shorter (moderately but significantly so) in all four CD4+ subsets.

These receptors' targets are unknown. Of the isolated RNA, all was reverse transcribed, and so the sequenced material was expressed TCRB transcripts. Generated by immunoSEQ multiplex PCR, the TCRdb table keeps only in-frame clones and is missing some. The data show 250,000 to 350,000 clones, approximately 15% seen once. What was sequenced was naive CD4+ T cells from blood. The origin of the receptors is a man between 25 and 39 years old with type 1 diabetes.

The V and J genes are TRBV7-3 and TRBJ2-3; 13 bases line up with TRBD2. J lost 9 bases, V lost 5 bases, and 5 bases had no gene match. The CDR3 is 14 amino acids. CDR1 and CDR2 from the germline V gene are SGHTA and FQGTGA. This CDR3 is CASSPGTSGDTQYF. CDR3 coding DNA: TGTGCCAGCAGCCCCGGGACTAGCGGGGACACGCAGTATTTT.

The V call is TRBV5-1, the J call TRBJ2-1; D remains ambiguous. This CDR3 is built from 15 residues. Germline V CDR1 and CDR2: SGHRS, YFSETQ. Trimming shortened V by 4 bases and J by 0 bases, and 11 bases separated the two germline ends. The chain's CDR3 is CASSPMESSYNEQFF. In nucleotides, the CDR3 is TGCGCCAGCAGCCCCATGGAGAGCTCCTACAATGAGCAGTTCTTC.